This T cell receptor (beta chain) was captured in a study of identical twins. Findings and limits, study-wide: Compared with unrelated sharing, twin-shared out-of-frame alpha sequences had more low-probability sequences. With abundant cord blood beta clonotypes, insertions were fewer; memory repertoires showed no such pattern.

This clonotype was seen many times. Antigen specificity is unknown. Unique molecular identifiers were present on the cDNA, which also gained a universal primer site by template switching. MiXCR, run by TCRdb on the 5' RACE reads, gives a single entry per CDR3 protein. The table includes some 97,000 distinct CDR3 sequences, just under 6% detected once. Sequenced sample: memory T cells sorted from blood. The TCR originated in a woman aged 45-60 years in good health.

The CDR3 is CSAKDNSYEQYF. DNA for the CDR3: TGCAGTGCCAAGGACAACTCCTACGAGCAGTACTTC. This sequence joins TRBV20-1 and TRBJ2-7; weak D call: TRBD1 (5 bases). Germline lookup yields CDR1 DFQATT and CDR2 SNEGSKA (reference sequence). V dropped 6 bases and J dropped 0 bases, with 9 bases sitting between them. The CDR3 is 12 amino acids.